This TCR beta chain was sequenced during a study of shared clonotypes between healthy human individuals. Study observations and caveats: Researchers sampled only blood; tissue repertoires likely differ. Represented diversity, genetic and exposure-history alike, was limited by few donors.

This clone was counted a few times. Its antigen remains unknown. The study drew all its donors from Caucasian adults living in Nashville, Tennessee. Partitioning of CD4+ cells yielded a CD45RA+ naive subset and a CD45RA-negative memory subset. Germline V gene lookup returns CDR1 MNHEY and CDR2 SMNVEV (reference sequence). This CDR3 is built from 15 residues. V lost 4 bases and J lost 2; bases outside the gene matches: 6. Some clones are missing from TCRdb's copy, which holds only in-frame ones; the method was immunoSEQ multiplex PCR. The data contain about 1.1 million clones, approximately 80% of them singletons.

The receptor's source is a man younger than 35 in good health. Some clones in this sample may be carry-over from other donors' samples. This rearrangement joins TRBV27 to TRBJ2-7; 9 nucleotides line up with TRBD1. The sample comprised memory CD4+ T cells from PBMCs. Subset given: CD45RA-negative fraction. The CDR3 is CASSSTGTGTYEQYF. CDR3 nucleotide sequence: TGTGCCAGCAGTTCAACCGGGACAGGGACCTACGAGCAGTACTTC.